Each of the 6 T cell receptor beta chains below was sequenced from the same sample in a study of molecular identifiers for immune sequencing clone quantification. MiXCR, applied by TCRdb to the PCR reads, yields one record per CDR3 protein. The data show approximately 670,000 distinct CDR3 sequences, approximately 20% seen once. The sample taken for sequencing was naive CD8+ T cells from blood, with Jurkat cell RNA spiked in. Specified subset: FACS-sorted CD8+CD4-CCR7+CD45RA+ naive T cells. All receptors come from a human donor in good health. Some libraries in this study had Jurkat cell RNA spiked in.

This clonotype was recorded at least ten times. The chain is built from TRBV6-1 and TRBJ2-5, with D possibly being TRBD2 (5 bases). With 2 bases removed from V and 8 bases from J, the gap between germline ends came to 15 bases. Germline CDR1 reads MNHNS; CDR2 reads SASEGT. The CDR3 consists of 14 residues. In nucleotides, the CDR3 is TGTGCCAGCAGTGAATTAGTCGCGGGCCATACCCAGTACTTC. Amino acid sequence: CASSELVAGHTQYF.

Ten or more counts support this clonotype. The chain recombines TRBV4-1 with TRBJ2-7; weak D call: TRBD1 (6 bases). The CDR3 sequence is 14 residues long. Germline loops: CDR1 MGHRA, CDR2 YSYEKL. Trimming pared 2 bases from V and 7 bases from J, leaving 15 bases between. The CDR3 loop is CASSQISPQGEQYF. The CDR3 coding sequence is TGCGCCAGCAGCCAAATTAGTCCGCAGGGGGAGCAGTACTTC.

This clonotype has only a few counts. This sequence may be a read error, since a much larger clone differs from it by one base. The chain joins TRBV2 to TRBJ2-3; 11 bases align to TRBD2. Germline V gene sequence: CDR1 SNHLY, CDR2 FYNNEI. There are 15 residues in the CDR3. V shed 11 bases and J 4 bases; nucleotides not matched to a gene: 11. The CDR3 nucleotides read TGTGCCGGCATTAGCGGGGGGGCCGTCCCAGATACGCAGTATTTT. Translating gives CAGISGGAVPDTQYF. Full variable domain (outside the CDR3, taken from reference TRBV2 and TRBJ2-3): EPEVTQTPSHQVTQMGQEVILRCVPISNHLYFYWYRQILGQKVEFLVSFYNNEISEKSEIFDDQFSVERPDGSNFTLKIRSTKLEDSAMYFCAGISGGAVPDTQYFGPGTRLTVL.

This clonotype was counted ten times or more. The chain recombines TRBV5-6 with TRBJ1-1; TRBD1 is a possible D gene (6 bases). This CDR3 spans 16 amino acids. The germline V and J ends were trimmed by 4 bases and 0 bases, with 16 bases remaining between them. In germline, CDR1 is SGHDT, CDR2 YYEEEE. The CDR3 sequence: CASSQFAGVLNTEAFF. The CDR3 nucleotides read TGTGCCAGCAGCCAATTCGCAGGGGTCCTGAACACTGAAGCTTTCTTT.

This clonotype was seen only a few times. The gene calls are TRBV5-4 and TRBJ2-7, with 8 bases identical to TRBD2. The V segment lost 0 bases and the J segment 6 bases; nucleotides outside the gene matches: 2. This CDR3 has 13 amino acids. The germline gives CDR1 SGHNT, CDR2 YYREEE (reference sequence). In DNA form, the CDR3 reads TGTGCCAGCAGCTTGGGGGGGACTAGCGAGCAGTACTTC. The encoded protein is CASSLGGTSEQYF.

This clonotype was observed at least ten times. This chain uses TRBV20-1 with TRBJ2-7, with TRBD2 identical over 9 bases. Germline V gene data show CDR1 as DFQATT and CDR2 as SNEGSKA (reference sequence). V gave up 0 bases and J gave up 4 bases; unmatched junction bases: 13. There are 17 residues in the CDR3. In DNA form, the CDR3 reads TGCAGTGCTAGAGACACGCGGTCCGGGCTAGCGGGGTACGAGCAGTACTTC. This codes for CSARDTRSGLAGYEQYF.